This T cell receptor beta chain was identified during a study of T cells after posttransplantation cyclophosphamide. Trimming pared 0 bases from V and 6 bases from J, leaving 6 bases between. CDR1 is SGHDT and CDR2 is YYEEEE in the germline V gene. The length of the CDR3 is 13 residues. Study observations and caveats: Recipient CMV seropositivity and CMV reactivation strongly tracked TRB clonality. Skin or GI-infiltrating T cells shared few TRB sequences with blood. Later post-transplant blood repertoires were often dominated by donor CD8+ memory clones.

Sequencing was performed with immunoSEQ multiplex PCR; in TCRdb, only in-frame clones are kept and a portion is missing. The table shows about 22,000 clones, with roughly nine tenths occurring only once. Treatment was busulfan-fludarabine conditioning, a marrow graft, and cyclophosphamide on days +3 and +4. Worth noting for this clone: Antigen unknown.

The rearrangement joins TRBV5-6 to TRBJ1-4, with TRBD1 as a possible D gene (6 bases). This TCR was sampled from a female patient under 45 who received an allogeneic stem cell transplant from an unrelated donor, was CMV-positive, and had no GVHD. Some T cells may be transferred from the graft donor. Sequenced here: PBMCs, sampled after allogeneic stem cell transplant with posttransplant cyclophosphamide. The CDR3 region is CASSLGTDEKLFF. The CDR3 bases are TGTGCCAGCAGCTTGGGGACAGATGAAAAACTGTTTTTT.